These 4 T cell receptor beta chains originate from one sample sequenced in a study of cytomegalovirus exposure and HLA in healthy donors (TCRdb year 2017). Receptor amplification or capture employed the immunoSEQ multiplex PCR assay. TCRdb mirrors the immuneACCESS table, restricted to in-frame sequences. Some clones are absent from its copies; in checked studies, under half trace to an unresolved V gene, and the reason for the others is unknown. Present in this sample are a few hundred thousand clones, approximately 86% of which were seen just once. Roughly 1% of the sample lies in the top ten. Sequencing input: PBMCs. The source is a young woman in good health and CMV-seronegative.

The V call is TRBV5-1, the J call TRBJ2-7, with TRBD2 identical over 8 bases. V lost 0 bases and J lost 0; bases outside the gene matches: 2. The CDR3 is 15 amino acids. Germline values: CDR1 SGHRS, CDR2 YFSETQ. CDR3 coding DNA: TGCGCCAGCAGCTTGGTTAGCGGGGTCTCCTACGAGCAGTACTTC. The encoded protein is CASSLVSGVSYEQYF.

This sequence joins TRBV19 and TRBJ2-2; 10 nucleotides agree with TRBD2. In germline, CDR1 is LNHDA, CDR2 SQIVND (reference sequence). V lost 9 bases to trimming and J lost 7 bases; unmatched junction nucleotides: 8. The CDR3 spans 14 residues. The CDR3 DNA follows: TGTGCCAGCCTACTAGCGGGAAAGGGCGGGGAGCTGTTTTTT. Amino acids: CASLLAGKGGELFF.

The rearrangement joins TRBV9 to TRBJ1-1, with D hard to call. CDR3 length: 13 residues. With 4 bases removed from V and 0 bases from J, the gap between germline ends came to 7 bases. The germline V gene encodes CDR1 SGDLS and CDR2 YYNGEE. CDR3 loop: CASSLTMNTEAFF. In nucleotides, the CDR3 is TGTGCCAGCAGCTTAACAATGAACACTGAAGCTTTCTTT.

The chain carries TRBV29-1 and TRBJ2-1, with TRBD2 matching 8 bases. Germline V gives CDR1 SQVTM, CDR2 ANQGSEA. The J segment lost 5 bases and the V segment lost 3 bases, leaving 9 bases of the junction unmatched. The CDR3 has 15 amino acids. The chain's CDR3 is CSVDRASGPHNEQFF. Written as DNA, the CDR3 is TGCAGCGTTGATCGGGCTAGCGGGCCCCACAATGAGCAGTTCTTC.